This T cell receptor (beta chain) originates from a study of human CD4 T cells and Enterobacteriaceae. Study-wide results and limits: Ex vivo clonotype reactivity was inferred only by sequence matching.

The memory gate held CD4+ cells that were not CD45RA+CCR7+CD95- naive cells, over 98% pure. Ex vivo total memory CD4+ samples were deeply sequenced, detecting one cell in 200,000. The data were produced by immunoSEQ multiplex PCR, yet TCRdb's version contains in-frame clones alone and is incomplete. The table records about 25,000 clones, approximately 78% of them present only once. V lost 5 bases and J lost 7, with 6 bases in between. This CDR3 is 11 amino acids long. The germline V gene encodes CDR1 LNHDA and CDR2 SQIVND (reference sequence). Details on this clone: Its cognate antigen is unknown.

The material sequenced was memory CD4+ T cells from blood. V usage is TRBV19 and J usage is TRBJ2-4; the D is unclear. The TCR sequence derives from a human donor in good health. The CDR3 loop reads CASSGPNIQYF. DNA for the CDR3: TGTGCCAGTAGTGGTCCTAACATTCAGTACTTC.